Shown below are 27 T cell receptor beta chains from a single sample sequenced in a study of radiotherapy plus CTLA-4 blockade in lung cancer. Using immunoSEQ multiplex PCR, the repertoire was profiled, and TCRdb retains in-frame clones only, with some absent. Of over 80,000 clones listed, around 86% are singletons. Source: peripheral blood, taken from a patient treated with radiotherapy plus ipilimumab. The receptors were gathered from a human donor with non-small cell lung cancer who had stable disease on radiotherapy plus ipilimumab.

The rearrangement links TRBV6-5 to TRBJ1-2, with a tentative D call TRBD1 (5 bases). Per the germline V gene, CDR1 is MNHEY and CDR2 is SVGAGI. V lost 4 bases and J lost 3, with 12 bases in between. The CDR3 consists of 14 residues. This CDR3 is CASSSPGRDYGYTF. CDR3 in DNA: TGTGCCAGCAGTTCACCAGGGCGGGACTATGGCTACACCTTC.

The chain links TRBV5-4 to TRBJ2-5, with D maybe TRBD2 (7 bases). There are 15 residues in the CDR3. Germline V CDR1 and CDR2: SGHNT, YYREEE (reference sequence). V was trimmed by 0 bases and J by 5 bases, leaving 14 bases between them. This chain's CDR3 is CASSLALAGAETQYF. The CDR3 nucleotides are TGTGCCAGCAGCTTGGCCCTTGCGGGGGCGGAGACCCAGTACTTC.

V usage is TRBV4-1 and J usage is TRBJ2-1; D remains ambiguous. Germline V gene sequence: CDR1 MGHRA, CDR2 YSYEKL. Deletions cut 4 bases from V and 2 bases from J, with 12 bases between. The CDR3 loop spans 15 amino acids. CDR3 amino acids: CASSPPGPPYNEQFF. CDR3 coding DNA: TGCGCCAGCAGCCCCCCCGGACCGCCCTACAATGAGCAGTTCTTC.

The rearrangement joins TRBV4-1 to TRBJ2-5, with D hard to call. The CDR3 has 15 residues. Trimming took 1 base from V and 5 from J, leaving 14 bases between them. The germline V gene encodes CDR1 MGHRA and CDR2 YSYEKL. The CDR3 reads CASSQVKVGWETQYF. CDR3 DNA: TGCGCCAGCAGCCAAGTGAAGGTCGGGTGGGAGACCCAGTACTTC.

CDR3 protein: CASSKEDGYTF. The CDR3 nucleotides are TGCGCCAGCAGCAAAGAGGATGGCTACACCTTC. V gene TRBV5-1 combines with J gene TRBJ1-2; D is unresolved. The CDR3 has 11 amino acids. Germline V lookup: CDR1 SGHRS, CDR2 YFSETQ. V was shortened by 4 bases and J by 6 bases, with 7 bases between the two germline ends.

A remark on this clone: One junction end does not reproduce the germline sequence, and a read error may be involved. The CDR3 protein is CASSPINADRGDSPPHF. In DNA form, the CDR3 reads TGTGCCAGCTCACCCATCAACGCGGACAGGGGTGATTCACCCCCCCACTTT. The gene calls are TRBV18 and TRBJ1-6; 9 bases are shared with TRBD1. The CDR3 runs to 17 residues. Germline-derived CDR1 and CDR2 are KGHSH and LQKENI.

This clone was found a few times. V usage is TRBV15 and J usage is TRBJ2-6; the D gene is possibly TRBD2 (6 bases). Germline V lookup: CDR1 LNHNV, CDR2 YYDKDF (reference sequence). The CDR3 totals 16 residues. The V end lost 3 bases, the J end lost 1 base, and 10 bases lay between the germline ends. CDR3 nucleotide sequence: TGTGCCACCAGCAGTGAGGAGGGGTCTGGGGCCAACGTCCTGACTTTC. Its protein is CATSSEEGSGANVLTF.

This clone was observed a few times. The chain has TRBV19 and TRBJ2-2; no firm D call. The V end was cut by 3 bases, the J end by 0 bases, with 5 bases between. The CDR3 runs 14 residues. The V gene's germline CDR1 is LNHDA and CDR2 SQIVND (reference sequence). The CDR3: CASSIRANTGELFF. In DNA form, the CDR3 reads TGTGCCAGTAGTATTCGGGCGAACACCGGGGAGCTGTTTTTT.

The chain recombines TRBV28 with TRBJ1-5, with D unresolved. The ends were cut back, 2 bases at V and 6 bases at J, with 11 bases in the middle. Germline CDR1 reads MDHEN; CDR2 reads SYDVKM. The CDR3 totals 14 residues. The CDR3 region is CASSLITASQPQHF. CDR3 in DNA: TGTGCCAGCAGTTTAATTACAGCCAGTCAGCCCCAGCATTTT.

The chain combines TRBV28 with TRBJ1-4; the D is unclear. This CDR3 is built from 15 residues. V dropped 3 bases and J dropped 4 bases, with 12 bases sitting between them. The germline V gene has CDR1 MDHEN and CDR2 SYDVKM. The CDR3 sequence: CASSFLGQLNEKLFF. In nucleotides, the CDR3 is TGTGCCAGCAGTTTCCTAGGGCAGCTTAATGAAAAACTGTTTTTT.

The V and J genes are TRBV9 and TRBJ2-5, with 13 bases that match TRBD2. CDR3 length equals 17 residues. The V and J ends lost 4 bases and 0 bases, in that order; junction bases with no gene match: 6. The germline V gene has CDR1 SGDLS and CDR2 YYNGEE. In DNA, the CDR3 is TGTGCCAGCAGCCACGGACTAGCGGGGGCCAACCAAGAGACCCAGTACTTC. Amino acid sequence: CASSHGLAGANQETQYF.

V is TRBV7-2 and J is TRBJ2-7; tentatively, D is TRBD1 or TRBD2 (5 bases each). The CDR3 has 15 amino acids. The V end lost 1 base, the J end lost 2 bases, and 12 bases lay between the germline ends. Per the germline V gene, CDR1 is SGHTA and CDR2 is FQGNSA. CDR3 protein: CASSLEDTGTYEQYF. The DNA for the CDR3 is TGTGCCAGCAGCTTAGAGGACACGGGGACCTACGAGCAGTACTTC.

CDR3 sequence (DNA): TGTGCCAGCACCCCCGGCGTTTCCTACAATGAGCAGTTCTTC. Protein: CASTPGVSYNEQFF. The genes are TRBV6-1 and TRBJ2-1; D is unresolved. The length of the CDR3 is 14 residues. Germline V gives CDR1 MNHNS, CDR2 SASEGT. The germline V and J ends were trimmed by 7 bases and 1 base, with 11 bases remaining between them.

The chain combines TRBV7-6 with TRBJ2-2; D may be TRBD2 (6 bases). From germline, CDR1 is SGHVS and CDR2 FNYEAQ. Between the trimmed V and J ends, which lost 0 bases and 7 bases, there was a span of 12 bases. The CDR3 consists of 15 residues. CDR3 residues: CASSLAPAGSGELFF. Written as DNA, the CDR3 is TGTGCCAGCAGCTTAGCGCCGGCCGGGAGCGGGGAGCTGTTTTTT.

V gene TRBV6-5 combines with J gene TRBJ1-6, with D possibly TRBD1 on 5 matching bases. CDR3 length equals 13 residues. The germline CDR1 and CDR2 sequences are MNHEY and SVGAGI. V lost 4 bases to trimming and J lost 10 bases, with 11 bases between them. CDR3 sequence: CASSSGPRSPLHF. CDR3 coding DNA: TGTGCCAGCAGTTCGGGACCTCGCTCACCCCTCCACTTT.

The chain recombines TRBV10-3 with TRBJ2-7; D possibly corresponds to TRBD1 (5 bases). The CDR3 totals 16 residues. Per germline, CDR1 ENHRY and CDR2 SYGVKD. With 8 bases removed from V and 5 bases from J, the gap between germline ends came to 25 bases. In DNA form, the CDR3 reads TGTGCCATCGGCTTACTCATACAAAGCAGGGTCGACGAGCAGTACTTC. Translated: CAIGLLIQSRVDEQYF.

The genes are TRBV7-8 and TRBJ2-1, with 7 positions matching TRBD1. This CDR3 has 11 amino acids. Germline values: CDR1 SGHVS, CDR2 FQNEAQ. V was clipped by 5 bases and J by 9 bases; unmatched bases: 1. CDR3 amino acids: CASSPGGEQFF. CDR3 DNA sequence: TGTGCCAGCAGCCCAGGGGGTGAGCAGTTCTTC.

The table lists this clone with a count of one. The chain joins TRBV25-1 to TRBJ1-6, with 8 bases identical to TRBD1. V was clipped by 10 bases and J by 10 bases; unmatched bases: 9. CDR3 length equals 13 residues. Germline V gene lookup returns CDR1 MGHDK and CDR2 SYGVNS. The CDR3 nucleotides read TGTGCCACCGCCGGGACAGGTCTATCACCCCTCCACTTT. Its protein is CATAGTGLSPLHF.

This rearrangement joins TRBV5-1 to TRBJ2-5; 11 bases are a match to TRBD1. Germline-derived CDR1 and CDR2 are SGHRS and YFSETQ. Unmatched junction bases numbered 8, after V lost 3 bases and J lost 4 bases. CDR3 length: 16 residues. The CDR3 region has the DNA TGCGCCAGCAGCTACGGAGGGACAGGGGGTAGAGAGACCCAGTACTTC. Residues: CASSYGGTGGRETQYF.

The gene calls are TRBV6-6 and TRBJ2-7; D unresolved. Per germline, CDR1 MNHNY and CDR2 SVGAGI (reference sequence). V shed 5 bases and J shed 6 bases, with 11 bases lying between them. The CDR3 consists of 12 residues. CDR3 protein: CASSRGTSEQYF. DNA of the CDR3: TGTGCCAGCAGTAGAGGTACCTCCGAGCAGTACTTC.

The chain is built from TRBV27 and TRBJ1-2, with 7 nucleotides matching TRBD1. V trimming: 5 bases; J trimming: 2 bases; junction bases outside the gene matches: 14. The germline CDR1 and CDR2 sequences are MNHEY and SMNVEV (reference sequence). The CDR3 loop spans 17 amino acids. This CDR3 reads CASSPSRGGLANYGYTF. CDR3 nucleotides: TGTGCCAGCAGTCCCTCCCGAGGGGGCTTGGCGAACTATGGCTACACCTTC.

The chain links TRBV7-9 to TRBJ2-5; 9 bases are shared with TRBD2. The CDR3 length is 16 residues. In germline, CDR1 is SEHNR, CDR2 FQNEAQ (reference sequence). J gave up 4 bases and V 3 bases, and 9 bases lay outside the gene matches. The CDR3: CASSFRGGRAGETQYF. The CDR3 DNA sequence: TGTGCCAGCAGCTTTCGTGGCGGGAGGGCCGGAGAGACCCAGTACTTC.

V gene TRBV10-2 combines with J gene TRBJ2-5; D may match TRBD1 or TRBD2 (6 bases each). Gene TRBJ2-7 matches the end of the DNA better, so the J call may be wrong. The CDR3 is 15 residues long. Germline V gene data show CDR1 as WSHSY and CDR2 as SAAADI. The CDR3 region is CAIRDRRRDPYEQYF. CDR3 DNA: TGCGCCATCAGAGACAGGAGGAGGGACCCCTACGAGCAGTACTTC.

The chain has TRBV5-5 and TRBJ1-5; a weak D match, TRBD1 (6 bases). This CDR3 is 17 amino acids long. Per germline, CDR1 SGHKS and CDR2 YYEKEE (reference sequence). The V end was cut by 0 bases, the J end by 4 bases, with 17 bases between. The CDR3 nucleotides are TGTGCCAGCAGCTTGGATTTAGGGCAGGGGTGGAATCAGCCCCAGCATTTT. Its protein product is CASSLDLGQGWNQPQHF. The variable domain in full, with the rest retrieved from reference TRBV5-5 and TRBJ1-5, is DAGVTQSPTHLIKTRGQQVTLRCSPISGHKSVSWYQQVLGQGPQFIFQYYEKEERGRGNFPDRFSARQFPNYSSELNVNALLLGDSALYLCASSLDLGQGWNQPQHFGDGTRLSIL.

The chain couples TRBV4-2 to TRBJ2-2; D possibly corresponds to TRBD1 (6 bases). Germline CDR1 LGHNA, CDR2 YNFKEQ. The ends were cut back, 1 base at V and 6 bases at J, with 6 bases in the middle. The length of the CDR3 is 13 residues. The CDR3 here is CASSQAGAGELFF. The CDR3 nucleotides are TGTGCCAGCAGCCAAGCAGGGGCCGGGGAGCTGTTTTTT.

The rearrangement links TRBV7-9 to TRBJ2-5; either TRBD1 or TRBD2 may fit D (5 bases each). The J call could be wrong; TRBJ2-7 is a better fit for the DNA end. Germline V gene data show CDR1 as SEHNR and CDR2 as FQNEAQ (reference sequence). This CDR3 spans 13 amino acids. CDR3 sequence (DNA): TGTGCCAGCAGAGAGGGGAGCTCCTACGAGCAGTACTTC. Its translation: CASREGSSYEQYF.

The J gene is TRBJ1-6, the V gene TRBV6-1, with TRBD1 as a possible D gene (6 bases). V lost 6 bases, J lost 8 bases, and 8 bases lay in between. There are 12 residues in the CDR3. Looked up from germline, CDR1 is MNHNS and CDR2 is SASEGT. The CDR3: CASRDSYSPLHF. The CDR3 DNA sequence: TGTGCCAGCAGGGACAGTTATTCACCCCTCCACTTT.